This entry lists 8 T cell receptor beta chains sequenced from one sample in a study of blood T cell repertoires in COVID-19. The data were produced by immunoSEQ multiplex PCR, yet TCRdb's version contains in-frame clones alone and is incomplete. Of fewer than 250,000 clones detected, roughly 84% appear once; the ten largest clones hold roughly 6%. The specimen was peripheral blood. These receptors were obtained from a woman aged 40-49 years who had recovered from COVID-19.

The chain recombines TRBV28 with TRBJ1-1; the D is unclear. The CDR3 is 12 residues long. The germline V gene has CDR1 MDHEN and CDR2 SYDVKM. Trimming took off 6 bases at V and 2 bases at J, with 7 bases between the two ends. The CDR3 sequence: CASSTRNTEAFF. The CDR3 nucleotides are TGTGCCAGCAGCACGAGAAACACTGAAGCTTTCTTT. Using reference TRBV28 and TRBJ1-1 for the parts outside the CDR3, the full variable domain is DVKVTQSSRYLVKRTGEKVFLECVQDMDHENMFWYRQDPGLGLRLIYFSYDVKMKEKGDIPEGYSVSREKKERFSLILESASTNQTSMYLCASSTRNTEAFFGQGTRLTVV.

This clone was seen only a few times. The chain links TRBV28 to TRBJ1-5, with 10 bases lining up with TRBD1. This CDR3 is 17 amino acids long. Germline loops: CDR1 MDHEN, CDR2 SYDVKM. J was trimmed by 1 base and V by 8 bases; bases with no gene match: 11. The CDR3 nucleotides are TGTGCCAGCGTCCGGGACAGGGGACTTACAAGCAATCAGCCCCAGCATTTT. Translation: CASVRDRGLTSNQPQHF.

This chain joins TRBV7-2 and TRBJ1-2; TRBD1 agrees at 10 bases. Trimming took 4 bases from V and 5 from J; bases not matched to a gene: 16. CDR3 size: 18 residues. The germline gives CDR1 SGHTA, CDR2 FQGNSA. This CDR3 is CASSSSGTGVWVGYGYTF. In DNA, the CDR3 is TGTGCCAGCAGCTCGTCCGGGACAGGGGTTTGGGTTGGGTATGGCTACACCTTC. Full variable domain (remainder filled in from reference TRBV7-2 and TRBJ1-2): GAGVSQSPSNKVTEKGKDVELRCDPISGHTALYWYRQSLGQGLEFLIYFQGNSAPDKSGLPSDRFSAERTGGSVSTLTIQRTQQEDSAVYLCASSSSGTGVWVGYGYTFGSGTRLTVV.

The chain recombines TRBV4-2 with TRBJ2-1, with 7 nucleotides matching TRBD2. The CDR3 length is 16 residues. Germline CDR1 reads LGHNA; CDR2 reads YNFKEQ. The V gene end was trimmed by 4 bases and the J gene end by 0 bases; junction bases not matched to a gene: 6. The CDR3 DNA follows: TGTGCCAGCAGCCCGGGGCTAGCGGACTCCTACAATGAGCAGTTCTTC. The encoded protein is CASSPGLADSYNEQFF.

The rearrangement joins TRBV27 to TRBJ2-5, with 9 bases aligning to TRBD1. After removal of 2 bases from V and 5 bases from J, the junction contained 9 bases not matched to a gene. Germline V gene sequence: CDR1 MNHEY, CDR2 SMNVEV (reference sequence). This CDR3 is 16 amino acids long. CDR3 in DNA: TGTGCCAGCAGTTTAGGGGTGGACAGGGGTGGCGAGACCCAGTACTTC. Residues: CASSLGVDRGGETQYF.

The rearrangement joins TRBV3-1 (or the pseudogene TRBV3-2) to TRBJ2-7; 9 bases match TRBD1. Germline V gives CDR1 LGHDT, CDR2 YNNKEL (reference sequence). The CDR3 runs 18 residues. The J segment lost 4 bases and the V segment lost 0 bases, leaving 13 bases of the junction unmatched. CDR3 in DNA: TGTGCCAGCAGCCAAGACTCCAAAAGGGACAGGGTAAGGTACGAGCAGTACTTC. This sequence encodes CASSQDSKRDRVRYEQYF.

V is TRBV2 and J is TRBJ2-5; 8 bases are a match to TRBD1. The germline V gene has CDR1 SNHLY and CDR2 FYNNEI. This CDR3 region has 14 residues. V shed 7 bases and J 6 bases; nucleotides not matched to a gene: 10. CDR3 residues: CASTTGGLGKTQYF. The CDR3, as DNA: TGTGCCAGCACTACAGGGGGGCTAGGAAAGACCCAGTACTTC.

The chain couples TRBV11-1 to TRBJ2-1; 7 nucleotides align to TRBD2. CDR1 is SGHAT and CDR2 is FQDESV in the germline V gene (reference sequence). This CDR3 is 16 amino acids long. V lost 5 bases, J lost 6 bases, and 13 bases stayed unmatched. The CDR3 region is CASSPRASGVINEQFF. CDR3 DNA sequence: TGTGCCAGCAGCCCGAGGGCAAGCGGGGTTATCAATGAGCAGTTCTTC.